This T cell receptor beta chain was captured in a study of cytomegalovirus exposure and HLA in healthy donors. The study's findings and limits: Among the sequence variants, a highly shared cluster was likely an artifact of sequencing.

Primers for the PCR totalled 60 Vbeta and 13 Jbeta. The authors' processing: As a later analysis found, there were 60 million to 90 million unique TCR beta chains, of which some 10 million were shared. Profiling relied on immunoSEQ multiplex PCR, and the TCRdb table lists in-frame clones only, not all of them. That table is the source of V, J and clone size, and D and trimming were worked out from the DNA. The sample records 130,000 or so clones, roughly 75% being singletons. Trimming left V 2 bases short and J 6 bases short, with 10 bases between. This CDR3 comprises 14 residues. Germline V gene lookup returns CDR1 SNHLY and CDR2 FYNNEI. A remark on this clone: The antigen is unknown.

The chain joins TRBV2 to TRBJ1-4, with D tentatively TRBD1 (6 bases). Material: PBMCs. This TCR derives from a man aged 30 to 45 in good health and CMV-seronegative. The CDR3 reads CASSENQGYEKLFF. DNA of the CDR3: TGTGCCAGCAGTGAAAACCAGGGGTATGAAAAACTGTTTTTT.